A selection of T cell receptor beta chains follows, all from one sample in a study of molecular identifiers for immune sequencing clone quantification. TCRdb recomputed calls from the PCR reads with MiXCR, one row per CDR3 protein. The sample records approximately 500,000 distinct CDR3 sequences, about a quarter being singletons. Material: naive CD8+ T cells from blood, with Jurkat cell RNA spiked in. These receptor sequences come from a human donor in good health. Some libraries in this study had Jurkat cell RNA spiked in. Both conserved end residues are part of each CDR3. A D gene is named only where the DNA matches it firmly. Where a row states a size, it is once, few, many or the class of an expanded clone; other rows omit it.

d_gene	v_gene	j_gene	abundance	CDR3aa	CDR3nt
TRBD1	TRBV2	TRBJ1-1	many	CASQLGQGRTEAFF	TGTGCCAGTCAGTTGGGACAGGGACGAACTGAAGCTTTCTTT
-	TRBV6-5	TRBJ2-7	-	CASSYGIGGIYEQYF	TGTGCCAGCAGTTATGGGATAGGGGGTATTTACGAGCAGTACTTC
-	TRBV7-3	TRBJ2-1	-	CASSPALAFNEQFF	TGTGCCAGCAGCCCCGCATTAGCGTTCAATGAGCAGTTCTTC
-	TRBV10-3	TRBJ1-5	-	CAISETGGSNQPQHF	TGTGCCATCAGTGAGACAGGAGGTAGCAATCAGCCCCAGCATTTT
-	TRBV11-2	TRBJ2-5	few	CASSLDGGVPQETQYF	TGTGCCAGCAGCTTAGATGGTGGGGTCCCCCAAGAGACCCAGTACTTC
-	TRBV14	TRBJ1-2	many	CASSQRQANYGYTF	TGTGCCAGCAGCCAGAGACAGGCAAACTATGGCTACACCTTC
-	TRBV5-4	TRBJ2-5	many	CASSSGLEREETQYF	TGTGCCAGCAGCTCTGGACTGGAGCGGGAAGAGACCCAGTACTTC
-	TRBV21-1	TRBJ1-5	-	CASSNCVGVNQPQHF	TGTGCCAGCAGCAACTGTGTAGGGGTGAATCAGCCCCAGCATTTT
-	TRBV29-1	TRBJ1-2	few	CSVETYYGYTF	TGCAGCGTTGAAACGTACTATGGCTACACCTTC
TRBD1	TRBV4-3	TRBJ1-2	few	CASSQDKQGIYGYTF	TGCGCCAGCAGCCAAGATAAACAGGGGATCTATGGCTACACCTTC
TRBD2	TRBV24-1	TRBJ2-1	few	CATSVGGSSFDEQFF	TGTGCCACCAGTGTGGGAGGGAGTTCCTTTGATGAGCAGTTCTTC
-	TRBV27	TRBJ2-3	many	CASSSLPLGTDTQYF	TGTGCCAGCAGTTCGCTGCCACTCGGCACAGATACGCAGTATTTT
-	TRBV21-1	TRBJ2-2	few	CASSTLNPGQATNANTGELFF	TGTGCCAGCAGCACTCTGAACCCGGGACAGGCTACCAACGCGAACACCGGGGAGCTGTTTTTT
-	TRBV30	TRBJ2-7	-	CAWSPLEPYEQYF	TGTGCCTGGAGTCCCCTTGAGCCCTACGAGCAGTACTTC
TRBD2	TRBV28	TRBJ2-5	many	CASSLVAGGPETQYF	TGTGCCAGCAGTTTAGTGGCGGGAGGTCCCGAGACCCAGTACTTC
TRBD2	TRBV9	TRBJ2-7	-	CASSAFSGSADEQYF	TGTGCCAGCAGCGCCTTTAGCGGGTCGGCCGACGAGCAGTACTTC
-	TRBV6-5	TRBJ1-2	-	CASSYRPSGLSYGYTF	TGTGCCAGCAGTTACCGTCCCTCCGGGCTCAGCTATGGCTACACCTTC
-	TRBV7-9	TRBJ2-7	few	CASSPENPRDRYEQYF	TGTGCCAGCAGCCCGGAAAACCCCAGGGATAGGTACGAGCAGTACTTC
-	TRBV7-2	TRBJ2-2	few	CASSLVGPNTGELFF	TGTGCCAGCAGCTTAGTGGGCCCGAACACCGGGGAGCTGTTTTTT
-	TRBV9	TRBJ2-3	-	CASSRWRADTQYF	TGTGCGAGCAGCAGGTGGAGAGCAGATACGCAGTATTTT
TRBD2	TRBV2	TRBJ2-3	-	CASSPGLATSTDTQYF	TGTGCCAGCAGTCCGGGACTAGCGACTAGCACAGATACGCAGTATTTT
TRBD2	TRBV13	TRBJ2-7	-	CASSPSGGRHEQYF	TGTGCCAGCAGCCCCTCGGGGGGGCGTCACGAGCAGTACTTC
TRBD2	TRBV13	TRBJ2-5	-	CASSLGLAGGPRETQYF	TGTGCCAGCAGCTTAGGGCTAGCGGGGGGCCCCCGTGAGACCCAGTACTTC
-	TRBV20-1	TRBJ1-1	-	CSASRDPAYTQAFF	TGCAGTGCTAGTCGCGATCCCGCGTACACTCAAGCTTTCTTT
TRBD2	TRBV27	TRBJ2-7	-	CASRIERGGGYEQYF	TGTGCCAGTCGTATAGAGCGGGGGGGAGGCTACGAGCAGTACTTC
-	TRBV4-1	TRBJ2-2	few	CASSPGLMNTGELFF	TGCGCCAGCAGCCCCGGACTGATGAACACCGGGGAGCTGTTTTTT
TRBD2	TRBV29-1	TRBJ2-5	many	CSVWGLAVGETQYF	TGCAGCGTTTGGGGACTAGCGGTCGGAGAGACCCAGTACTTC
TRBD1	TRBV12-3/TRBV12-4	TRBJ2-2	many	CASSGQGEGELFF	TGTGCCAGCTCTGGACAGGGAGAAGGGGAGCTGTTTTTT
-	TRBV19	TRBJ1-2	few	CASSQANYGYTF	TGTGCCAGTAGTCAAGCTAACTATGGCTACACCTTC
-	TRBV7-6	TRBJ1-4	-	CASSLEGGANEKLFF	TGTGCCAGCAGCTTAGAAGGAGGGGCTAATGAAAAACTGTTTTTT
-	TRBV6-5	TRBJ2-2	few	CASSYDWTENTGELFF	TGTGCCAGCAGTTACGACTGGACAGAAAACACCGGGGAGCTGTTTTTT
-	TRBV4-3	TRBJ1-1	many	CASSQGSSSTEAFF	TGCGCCAGCAGCCAAGGTTCCAGTAGTACTGAAGCTTTCTTT
-	TRBV15	TRBJ1-1	few	CATSSTGTEAFF	TGTGCCACCAGCTCTACTGGCACTGAAGCTTTCTTT
TRBD2	TRBV20-1	TRBJ2-2	-	CSARDSGLAGPSTGELFF	TGCAGTGCTAGAGATTCGGGACTAGCGGGACCGAGCACCGGGGAGCTGTTTTTT
TRBD2	TRBV6-6	TRBJ2-5	few	CASGLAFRETQYF	TGTGCCAGCGGACTAGCTTTTCGGGAGACCCAGTACTTC
TRBD2	TRBV7-6	TRBJ2-7	-	CASSLELAGTYEQYF	TGTGCCAGCAGCTTAGAACTAGCGGGGACCTACGAGCAGTACTTC
-	TRBV20-1	TRBJ2-3	many	CSASSPRLLTDTQYF	TGCAGTGCTAGCTCCCCCCGTCTCCTCACAGATACGCAGTATTTT
TRBD2	TRBV20-1	TRBJ2-1	few	CSARDPLAGVFNEQFF	TGCAGTGCTAGAGATCCTCTAGCGGGAGTTTTCAATGAGCAGTTCTTC
-	TRBV4-3	TRBJ2-3	-	CASSLGVGGGSTDTQYF	TGCGCCAGCAGCCTCGGGGTCGGGGGCGGAAGCACAGATACGCAGTATTTT
-	TRBV5-1	TRBJ1-1	many	CASSLEQGLTEAFF	TGCGCCAGCAGCTTGGAGCAGGGGTTGACTGAAGCTTTCTTT
TRBD2	TRBV3-1	TRBJ2-5	-	CASSQVASGGAIETQYF	TGTGCCAGCAGCCAAGTTGCTAGCGGGGGGGCCATCGAGACCCAGTACTTC
-	TRBV4-1	TRBJ2-7	many	CASSQVPGFYRSYEQYF	TGCGCCAGCAGCCAAGTACCGGGGTTTTATAGGTCCTACGAGCAGTACTTC
-	TRBV15	TRBJ1-1	-	CATSRDPLPPMNTEAFF	TGTGCCACCAGCAGAGATCCCCTTCCCCCCATGAACACTGAAGCTTTCTTT
TRBD1	TRBV6-5	TRBJ2-7	-	CASSSTGYSDSYEQYF	TGTGCCAGCAGTTCGACAGGGTACTCAGACTCCTACGAGCAGTACTTC
TRBD1	TRBV12-3/TRBV12-4	TRBJ1-2	once	CASSLGAATQGGHTF	TGTGCCAGCAGTTTAGGTGCCGCCACCCAAGGGGGCCACACCTTC